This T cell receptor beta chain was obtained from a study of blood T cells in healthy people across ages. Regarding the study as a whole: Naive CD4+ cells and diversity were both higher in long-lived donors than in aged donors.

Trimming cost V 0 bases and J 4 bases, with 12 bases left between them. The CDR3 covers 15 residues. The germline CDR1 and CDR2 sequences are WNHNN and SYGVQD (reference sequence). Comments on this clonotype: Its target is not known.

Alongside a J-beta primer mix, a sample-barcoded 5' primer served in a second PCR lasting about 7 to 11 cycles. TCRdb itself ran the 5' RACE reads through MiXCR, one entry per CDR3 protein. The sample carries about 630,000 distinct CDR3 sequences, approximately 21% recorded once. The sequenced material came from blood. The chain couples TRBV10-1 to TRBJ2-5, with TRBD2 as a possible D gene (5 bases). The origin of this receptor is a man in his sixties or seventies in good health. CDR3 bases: TGCGCCAGCAGTGAGTCGATCGGGGATGGAGAGACCCAGTACTTC. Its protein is CASSESIGDGETQYF.